These 27 T cell receptor beta chains originate from one sample sequenced in a study of blood T cell repertoires in COVID-19. The repertoire was sequenced with immunoSEQ multiplex PCR; TCRdb's copy has only in-frame clones and lacks some. The table lists more than 250,000 clones, around 86% of them singletons. Specimen: peripheral blood. These receptors were obtained from a woman in her 50s with acute or convalescent COVID-19.

The V and J genes are TRBV27 and TRBJ2-3; D is unclear. From germline, CDR1 is MNHEY and CDR2 SMNVEV (reference sequence). This CDR3 is built from 14 residues. Trimming cost V 2 bases and J 2 bases, with 8 bases left between them. The DNA of the CDR3 is TGTGCCAGCAGTTTAATTCCCGTCACAGATACGCAGTATTTT. Translation gives CASSLIPVTDTQYF.

The chain carries TRBV19 and TRBJ1-5; TRBD1 is a possible D gene (6 bases). Germline CDR1 LNHDA, CDR2 SQIVND (reference sequence). This CDR3 has 14 residues. Trimming removed 5 bases from V and 5 bases from J, with 13 bases in between. CDR3 sequence reads: CASSVEGGHQPQHF. The CDR3, as DNA: TGTGCCAGTAGTGTTGAGGGGGGGCATCAGCCCCAGCATTTT.

The chain combines TRBV12-3 or TRBV12-4 with TRBJ1-4; a possible D gene is TRBD1 (6 bases). V lost 5 bases and J 7 bases, leaving 8 bases between the germline ends. This CDR3 has 12 amino acids. The CDR3: CASSIRGEKLFF. Written as DNA, the CDR3 is TGTGCCAGCAGTATCAGGGGTGAAAAACTGTTTTTT.

This chain joins TRBV24-1 and TRBJ2-2; 9 bases are a match to TRBD2. Per germline, CDR1 KGHDR and CDR2 SFDVKD. The CDR3 has 19 amino acids. V lost 2 bases to trimming and J lost 1 base; unmatched junction nucleotides: 10. CDR3 sequence: CATSDWRDLAGLNTGELFF. In nucleotides, the CDR3 is TGTGCCACCAGTGATTGGCGGGACCTAGCGGGGTTGAACACCGGGGAGCTGTTTTTT.

The chain is built from TRBV4-3 and TRBJ1-3; D ambiguous. This CDR3 comprises 16 residues. CDR1 is LGHNA, CDR2 YSLEER, per germline. V gave up 0 bases and J gave up 3 bases, with 12 bases separating them. In DNA, the CDR3 is TGCGCCAGCAGCCAAGAAGGGCGGGGAGTTGGAAACACCATATATTTT. Encoded protein: CASSQEGRGVGNTIYF.

CDR3 amino acids: CASKIIAGGNEQFF. CDR3 in DNA: TGCGCCAGCAAAATAATAGCGGGGGGCAATGAGCAGTTCTTC. The rearrangement joins TRBV5-1 to TRBJ2-1; TRBD2 matches 10 bases. Germline-derived CDR1 and CDR2 are SGHRS and YFSETQ. CDR3 size: 14 residues. J was trimmed by 6 bases and V by 6 bases; bases with no gene match: 6. Supplemented by reference TRBV5-1 and TRBJ2-1, the full variable domain reads KAGVTQTPRYLIKTRGQQVTLSCSPISGHRSVSWYQQTPGQGLQFLFEYFSETQRNKGNFPGRFSGRQFSNSRSEMNVSTLELGDSALYLCASKIIAGGNEQFFGPGTRLTVL.

This chain uses TRBV7-9 with TRBJ2-7; possible D gene TRBD2, 5 bases. The V gene lost 3 bases and the J gene lost 1 base, with 13 bases spanning the gap. This CDR3 comprises 15 residues. From germline, CDR1 is SEHNR and CDR2 FQNEAQ (reference sequence). In DNA form, the CDR3 reads TGTGCCAGCAGCTTGAGGGAAGACTTTTCCTACGAGCAGTACTTC. Amino acid sequence: CASSLREDFSYEQYF.

The chain links TRBV30 to TRBJ2-3, with TRBD2 matching 9 bases. J gave up 8 bases and V 0 bases, and 6 bases lay outside the gene matches. The CDR3 is 14 amino acids. The germline gives CDR1 GTSNPN, CDR2 SVGIG (reference sequence). The CDR3 loop is CAWSVGGRASTQYF. In nucleotides, the CDR3 is TGTGCCTGGAGTGTAGGCGGGAGGGCATCTACGCAGTATTTT.

This rearrangement joins TRBV30 to TRBJ2-7, with TRBD1 matching 8 bases. Germline V gene data show CDR1 as GTSNPN and CDR2 as SVGIG (reference sequence). The trim removed 0 bases at V and 7 bases at J, leaving 2 bases unmatched. This CDR3 is built from 12 residues. CDR3 coding DNA: TGTGCCTGGAGTGTACAGGGGGGAGAGCAGTACTTC. It specifies CAWSVQGGEQYF.

About this clone: This sample includes further DNA sequences coding for the same CDR3. This CDR3 reads CASSSGNQPQHF. The CDR3 region has the DNA TGTGCCAGCAGCTCAGGGAATCAGCCCCAGCATTTT. The rearrangement uses TRBV28 and TRBJ1-5; maybe TRBD1 (5 bases). The V gene lost 6 bases and the J gene lost 4 bases, with 7 bases spanning the gap. The CDR3 sequence is 12 residues long. Looked up from germline, CDR1 is MDHEN and CDR2 is SYDVKM.

This chain links TRBV5-1 with TRBJ1-1; a possible D gene is TRBD1 (5 bases). CDR3 length: 15 amino acids. Germline-derived CDR1 and CDR2 are SGHRS and YFSETQ. V was shortened by 4 bases and J by 1 base, with 14 bases between the two germline ends. CDR3 amino acids: CASSAGSGRNTEAFF. For the CDR3, the DNA is TGCGCCAGCAGCGCCGGATCAGGGCGGAACACTGAAGCTTTCTTT. Filled out from reference TRBV5-1 and TRBJ1-1, the complete variable domain reads KAGVTQTPRYLIKTRGQQVTLSCSPISGHRSVSWYQQTPGQGLQFLFEYFSETQRNKGNFPGRFSGRQFSNSRSEMNVSTLELGDSALYLCASSAGSGRNTEAFFGQGTRLTVV.

This clone occurred a few times. The chain has TRBV4-1 and TRBJ2-1, with a possible D match to TRBD2 (6 bases). Germline CDR1 and CDR2: MGHRA and YSYEKL. V was cut by 3 bases and J by 4 bases, with 19 bases left in between. The CDR3 covers 17 residues. The CDR3 loop is CASSQEGTAGIYNEQFF. Here the CDR3 DNA reads TGCGCCAGCAGCCAGGAAGGGACTGCGGGAATATACAATGAGCAGTTCTTC.

Concerning this clone: Other DNA sequences from this sample encode an identical CDR3 as well. The chain is built from TRBV5-1 and TRBJ1-2; 7 bases align to TRBD1. This CDR3 is built from 14 residues. The germline gives CDR1 SGHRS, CDR2 YFSETQ. The J segment lost 2 bases and the V segment lost 4 bases, leaving 5 bases of the junction unmatched. The CDR3 spells CASSPTTGNYGYTF. DNA for the CDR3: TGCGCCAGCAGCCCTACGACAGGGAACTATGGCTACACCTTC.

The rearrangement links TRBV6-4 to TRBJ2-3, with 8 bases matching TRBD1. The J segment lost 9 bases and the V segment lost 3 bases, leaving 5 bases of the junction unmatched. Germline V lookup: CDR1 MRHNA, CDR2 SNTAGT. The CDR3 is 13 amino acids. CDR3 in amino acids: CASSEDWTGTQYF. CDR3 nucleotide sequence: TGTGCCAGCAGTGAGGACTGGACAGGGACGCAGTATTTT.

The chain is built from TRBV5-4 and TRBJ2-7; 7 nucleotides agree with TRBD1. V lost 4 bases to trimming and J lost 3 bases; unmatched junction nucleotides: 7. The CDR3 spans 14 residues. Germline CDR1 is SGHNT and CDR2 is YYREEE (reference sequence). This CDR3 is CASSRGQEVYEQYF. CDR3 bases: TGTGCCAGCAGCCGAGGACAGGAGGTCTACGAGCAGTACTTC. The entire variable domain, with the rest obtained from reference TRBV5-4 and TRBJ2-7, is as follows: ETGVTQSPTHLIKTRGQQVTLRCSSQSGHNTVSWYQQALGQGPQFIFQYYREEENGRGNFPPRFSGLQFPNYSSELNVNALELDDSALYLCASSRGQEVYEQYFGPGTRLTVT.

Written as DNA, the CDR3 is TGTGCCAGCAGCAGGAGTATCTACAATGAGCAGTTCTTC. Its translation: CASSRSIYNEQFF. J is TRBJ2-1 and V is TRBV3-1 (or the pseudogene TRBV3-2); D is undetermined. CDR3 length equals 13 residues. Trimming cost V 5 bases and J 3 bases, with 8 bases left between them. Germline V gives CDR1 LGHDT, CDR2 YNNKEL (reference sequence).

The genes are TRBV6-5 and TRBJ1-6; 7 bases are a match to TRBD1. CDR1 MNHEY and CDR2 SVGAGI come from the germline V gene. Trimming at V came to 3 bases and at J to 10 bases, leaving 12 bases not matched to a gene. The CDR3 length is 16 residues. The chain's CDR3 is CASSYKLTGSHSPLHF. The DNA of the CDR3 is TGTGCCAGCAGTTATAAGTTGACAGGGAGTCACTCACCCCTCCACTTT.

The chain couples TRBV7-6 to TRBJ2-2; 7 bases match TRBD1. CDR1 is SGHVS and CDR2 is FNYEAQ in the germline V gene. The CDR3 runs to 16 residues. Trimming cost V 4 bases and J 6 bases; bases outside gene matches: 11. In DNA, the CDR3 is TGTGCCAGCAGCTACTCTGGGAGAGGGGGCTCCGGGGAGCTGTTTTTT. Encoded protein: CASSYSGRGGSGELFF.

The rearrangement joins TRBV28 to TRBJ2-3; 9 bases match TRBD2. The germline CDR1 and CDR2 sequences are MDHEN and SYDVKM. V gave up 4 bases and J gave up 4 bases; unmatched junction bases: 12. This CDR3 region has 17 residues. The CDR3 spells CASSSTFAGGTADTQYF. In nucleotides, the CDR3 is TGTGCCAGCAGTTCCACGTTTGCGGGAGGGACCGCAGATACGCAGTATTTT.

The V gene is TRBV14, the J gene TRBJ2-3, with D maybe TRBD2 (5 bases). The V end was cut by 4 bases, the J end by 4 bases, with 18 bases between. CDR1 is SGHDN and CDR2 is FVKESK in the germline V gene. There are 16 residues in the CDR3. The CDR3 nucleotides read TGTGCCAGCAGCCCCGGAGGACGCGGAGCGGCAGATACGCAGTATTTT. Residues: CASSPGGRGAADTQYF. Variable domain in full (rest from reference TRBV14 and TRBJ2-3): EAGVTQFPSHSVIEKGQTVTLRCDPISGHDNLYWYRRVMGKEIKFLLHFVKESKQDESGMPNNRFLAERTGGTYSTLKVQPAELEDSGVYFCASSPGGRGAADTQYFGPGTRLTVL.

The chain has TRBV5-1 and TRBJ2-2; 8 bases map to TRBD2. Unmatched junction bases numbered 10, after V lost 7 bases and J lost 5 bases. From germline, CDR1 is SGHRS and CDR2 YFSETQ. This CDR3 is built from 15 residues. The CDR3 DNA follows: TGCGCCAGCCCAGCGGGAGACGGTTGGACCGGGGAGCTGTTTTTT. Translated, it gives CASPAGDGWTGELFF.

This chain links TRBV5-4 with TRBJ2-5, with D maybe TRBD1 (6 bases). V was shortened by 5 bases and J by 5 bases, with 16 bases between the two germline ends. Germline CDR1 and CDR2: SGHNT and YYREEE (reference sequence). The CDR3 has 14 amino acids. CDR3 in DNA: TGTGCCAGCAGTTCCCAGTGGGGGCAGGAGACCCAGTACTTC. Translating it yields CASSSQWGQETQYF.

This chain uses TRBV19 with TRBJ2-7; TRBD1 aligns across 8 bases. Germline V lookup: CDR1 LNHDA, CDR2 SQIVND (reference sequence). The V and J ends lost 4 bases and 6 bases, in that order; junction bases with no gene match: 14. The CDR3 covers 16 residues. As DNA, the CDR3 is TGTGCCAGTAGTAGCACGTGGGGCAGGGGGCGCCTCGAGCAGTACTTC. It translates to CASSSTWGRGRLEQYF.

The chain joins TRBV5-1 to TRBJ2-5; D may be TRBD2 (6 bases). The V end was cut by 1 base, the J end by 1 base, with 11 bases between. The CDR3 is made up of 15 amino acids. The V gene's germline CDR1 is SGHRS and CDR2 YFSETQ. CDR3 sequence (DNA): TGCGCCAGCAGCTTGTTTTCCGGGGGCCAAGAGACCCAGTACTTC. Translating it yields CASSLFSGGQETQYF.

This clone was picked up one time. The rearrangement links TRBV5-1 to TRBJ2-4; D is ambiguous. Germline-derived CDR1 and CDR2 are SGHRS and YFSETQ. The V end was cut by 3 bases, the J end by 0 bases, with 13 bases between. The length of the CDR3 is 16 residues. The CDR3 bases are TGCGCCAGCAGCTCCTTTAGTGATATAGCCAAAAACATTCAGTACTTC. This translates into CASSSFSDIAKNIQYF.

Here the CDR3 reads CASSLTGSQAAGELFF. The CDR3 DNA reads TGTGCCAGCAGCTTAACCGGGAGTCAGGCGGCCGGGGAGCTGTTTTTT. The chain carries TRBV7-6 and TRBJ2-2; a possible D gene is TRBD2 (6 bases). Germline V gene sequence: CDR1 SGHVS, CDR2 FNYEAQ. The V gene lost 2 bases and the J gene lost 6 bases, with 16 bases spanning the gap. This CDR3 has 16 residues.

In the case of this clone: Within the sample, other DNA sequences also encode this same CDR3. Here the CDR3 DNA reads TGCGCCAGCAGCCTAGGACAGGGAGCAGATACGCAGTATTTT. This codes for CASSLGQGADTQYF. V usage is TRBV5-1 and J usage is TRBJ2-3; TRBD1 aligns across 8 bases. The length of the CDR3 is 14 residues. J lost 4 bases, V lost 4 bases, and 5 bases had no gene match. The germline V gene has CDR1 SGHRS and CDR2 YFSETQ.